This T cell receptor beta chain was retrieved from a study of blood T cells in healthy people across ages. Primed by a sample-barcoded 5' primer and a J-beta primer mix, a second PCR proceeded for about 6 to 11 cycles. TCRdb processed the 5' RACE reads anew with MiXCR; each CDR3 protein has one entry. Of roughly 1.5 million distinct CDR3 sequences listed, about 45% are singletons. Germline lookup yields CDR1 SQVTM and CDR2 ANQGSEA. V lost 5 bases to trimming and J lost 5 bases; unmatched junction nucleotides: 8. This CDR3 has 14 residues. Input material: blood. This clonotype originated in a woman between 18 and 29 years old in good health. The V and J genes are TRBV29-1 and TRBJ1-5; 8 bases line up with TRBD1. The CDR3 DNA is TGCAGCGTTACTGGGACAGGACGGGATCAGCCCCAGCATTTT. The encoded protein is CSVTGTGRDQPQHF.